This T cell receptor beta chain was identified during a study of blood T cell repertoires in COVID-19. About the research overall: COVID-19 samples, acute and convalescent, were from the United States, Italy and Spain.

Germline lookup yields CDR1 MNHEY and CDR2 SVGAGI. V lost 11 bases and J 7 bases, leaving 17 bases between the germline ends. This CDR3 has 13 residues. Original processing notes: Amplifying reference gene primers gave estimates of nucleated cell counts. Only in-frame clones appear in the TCRdb table, and some are missing; sequencing was by immunoSEQ multiplex PCR. V and J calls plus clone size are reproduced from that table; the DNA served to infer D and trimming. Of about 78,000 clones listed, 90% are singletons. This TCR was sampled from a woman between 45 and 65 years old in a cohort sampled during active COVID-19. Source material: peripheral blood. This chain joins TRBV6-5 and TRBJ2-2; TRBD2 might be the D (6 bases). Written as DNA, the CDR3 is TGTGCCGCGACCGGGACTGAGAGCGGGGAGCTGTTTTTT. This encodes CAATGTESGELFF.